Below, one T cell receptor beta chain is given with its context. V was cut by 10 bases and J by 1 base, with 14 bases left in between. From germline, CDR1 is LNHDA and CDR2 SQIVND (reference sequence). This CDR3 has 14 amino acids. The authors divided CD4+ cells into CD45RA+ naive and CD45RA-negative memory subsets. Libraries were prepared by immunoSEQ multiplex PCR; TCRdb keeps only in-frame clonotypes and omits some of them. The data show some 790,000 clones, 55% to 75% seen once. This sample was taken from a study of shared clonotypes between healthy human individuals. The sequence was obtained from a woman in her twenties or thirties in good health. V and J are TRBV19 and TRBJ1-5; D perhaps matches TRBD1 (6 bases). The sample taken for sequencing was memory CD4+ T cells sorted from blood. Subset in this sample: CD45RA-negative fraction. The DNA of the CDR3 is TGTGCCACCAGGGGAAGTTTCAGCAATCAGCCCCAGCATTTT. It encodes CATRGSFSNQPQHF.